The 21 T cell receptor beta chains below all came from one sample that was sequenced in a study of blood T cell repertoires in COVID-19 (TCRdb year 2020). Library method: the immunoSEQ multiplex PCR assay. TCRdb stores this immuneACCESS table with in-frame sequences only. Part of the clones is absent; in the studies checked, under half of the shortfall reflects unresolved V genes, and no reason is known for the rest. The sample table lists 37,000 or so clones, roughly 80% of them with a count of one. Together, the top ten hold approximately 1.9% of the sample. Specimen: peripheral blood. Receptors were obtained from a man aged 55-75 years with active COVID-19.

In its sample, this clone was seen once. This sequence joins TRBV7-6 and TRBJ2-1, with D unresolved. Germline V gene sequence: CDR1 SGHVS, CDR2 FNYEAQ. Trimming took off 0 bases at V and 8 bases at J, with 11 bases between the two ends. This CDR3 region has 14 residues. CDR3 amino acids: CASSLAVMGDEQFF. In nucleotides, the CDR3 is TGTGCCAGCAGCTTAGCGGTTATGGGCGATGAGCAGTTCTTC.

This clone was seen a single time. This chain joins TRBV25-1 and TRBJ1-1; D is possibly TRBD1 (6 bases). The CDR3 runs 13 residues. Trimming shortened V by 7 bases and J by 0 bases, and 9 bases separated the two germline ends. Germline V gives CDR1 MGHDK, CDR2 SYGVNS. The CDR3 bases are TGTGCCAGCACCAGGGGATTGAACACTGAAGCTTTCTTT. This encodes CASTRGLNTEAFF.

For the CDR3, the DNA is TGTGCCAGCAGCCGAGACGGGGGAGGATACAATGAGCAGTTCTTC. Translation: CASSRDGGGYNEQFF. V usage is TRBV3-1 (or the pseudogene TRBV3-2) and J usage is TRBJ2-1; tentative D call: TRBD2 (6 bases). This CDR3 region has 15 residues. Germline CDR1 LGHDT, CDR2 YNNKEL (reference sequence). Trimming removed 4 bases at V and 4 bases at J, with 14 bases between.

The rearrangement joins TRBV27 to TRBJ2-7; D ambiguous. Germline CDR1 MNHEY, CDR2 SMNVEV (reference sequence). The CDR3 has 12 residues. Trimming took 6 bases from V and 3 from J, leaving 9 bases between them. CDR3 in DNA: TGTGCCAGCAGCTTCGGTCTCTACGAGCAGTACTTC. Its translation: CASSFGLYEQYF.

The V and J genes are TRBV9 and TRBJ2-1, with TRBD2 as a possible D gene (6 bases). The CDR3 contains 17 residues. V gave up 1 base and J gave up 0 bases, with 14 bases separating them. Per germline, CDR1 SGDLS and CDR2 YYNGEE. CDR3 loop: CASSVKGISGSYNEQFF. CDR3 DNA: TGTGCCAGCAGCGTAAAGGGAATTAGCGGCTCCTACAATGAGCAGTTCTTC.

The chain carries TRBV6-5 and TRBJ2-7; 12 nucleotides align to TRBD1. In germline, CDR1 is MNHEY, CDR2 SVGAGI. The J segment lost 7 bases and the V segment lost 5 bases, leaving 9 bases of the junction unmatched. The CDR3 contains 15 residues. CDR3 DNA: TGTGCCAGCAGTACTCCGGGACAGGGGGCCGGTGAGCAGTACTTC. Amino acids: CASSTPGQGAGEQYF.

The genes are TRBV30 and TRBJ1-2; weak D call: TRBD1 (6 bases). The CDR3 totals 13 residues. Germline V gives CDR1 GTSNPN, CDR2 SVGIG (reference sequence). V was shortened by 5 bases and J by 6 bases, with 16 bases between the two germline ends. CDR3 residues: CAWEDRPLDGYTF. CDR3 bases: TGTGCCTGGGAAGACAGGCCCCTGGATGGCTACACCTTC.

Turning to this clone: Mismatch with germline at one junction end may stem from a read error. The chain recombines TRBV7-2 with TRBJ2-1; the D is unclear. Germline V CDR1 and CDR2: SGHTA, FQGNSA. The CDR3 is made up of 12 amino acids. CDR3 in DNA: TGTGCCAGCGGCTTCAGGTACAATGAGCAGTTCTTC. Its translation is CASGFRYNEQFF.

In the case of this clone: Relative to the germline gene, one junction end is altered; a read error may explain this. This chain joins TRBV19 and TRBJ2-1, with 8 bases matching TRBD2. The CDR3 spans 16 residues. Germline lookup yields CDR1 LNHDA and CDR2 SQIVND (reference sequence). The CDR3 nucleotides read TGTGTCAGTAGTTTTCTTAGCGGGGACCCCTACAATGAGCAGTTCTTC. Translation gives CVSSFLSGDPYNEQFF.

The chain links TRBV7-2 to TRBJ1-5; the D is unclear. Germline CDR1 reads SGHTA; CDR2 reads FQGNSA. V was pared by 2 bases and J by 0 bases, with 17 bases between. The CDR3 spans 18 residues. The CDR3 DNA reads TGTGCCAGCAGCTTAAGCCACTCCCGGGGATATAGCAATCAGCCCCAGCATTTT. Its protein product is CASSLSHSRGYSNQPQHF.

This sequence joins TRBV27 and TRBJ1-1; D possibly corresponds to TRBD1 (5 bases). This CDR3 comprises 14 residues. V was pared by 5 bases and J by 0 bases, with 10 bases between. Germline CDR1 MNHEY, CDR2 SMNVEV (reference sequence). The CDR3 region is CASSQGLLNTEAFF. CDR3 nucleotides: TGTGCCAGCAGTCAGGGACTTTTGAACACTGAAGCTTTCTTT.

The chain links TRBV9 to TRBJ1-3; no definite D call. The length of the CDR3 is 16 residues. The V gene lost 0 bases and the J gene lost 0 bases, with 10 bases spanning the gap. Germline V gives CDR1 SGDLS, CDR2 YYNGEE. The CDR3 sequence is CASSVESDLSGNTIYF. Here the CDR3 DNA reads TGTGCCAGCAGCGTAGAGAGCGACCTCTCTGGAAACACCATATATTTT.

J is TRBJ1-6 and V is TRBV7-2; TRBD1 is a possible D gene (6 bases). Germline CDR1 SGHTA, CDR2 FQGNSA. The V end was cut by 0 bases, the J end by 5 bases, with 11 bases between. This CDR3 spans 16 amino acids. CDR3 DNA sequence: TGTGCCAGCAGCTTAGCAACAGGGATTCATAATTCACCCCTCCACTTT. Protein: CASSLATGIHNSPLHF.

This chain connects TRBV18 to TRBJ1-1; tentatively, D is TRBD1 (5 bases). CDR3 size: 13 residues. The germline V and J ends were trimmed by 3 bases and 10 bases, with 15 bases remaining between them. CDR1 KGHSH and CDR2 LQKENI come from the germline V gene. CDR3 in amino acids: CASSPSQGRVAFF. In DNA form, the CDR3 reads TGTGCCAGCTCACCCAGCCAGGGCCGGGTAGCTTTCTTT.

The V call is TRBV19, the J call TRBJ1-2; no firm D call. From germline, CDR1 is LNHDA and CDR2 SQIVND (reference sequence). This CDR3 region has 13 residues. Trimming removed 2 bases at V and 2 bases at J, with 6 bases between. The CDR3 DNA is TGTGCCAGTAGTATACATGGCAACTATGGCTACACCTTC. Amino acids: CASSIHGNYGYTF. The full variable domain, its missing parts supplied by reference TRBV19 and TRBJ1-2, is DGGITQSPKYLFRKEGQNVTLSCEQNLNHDAMYWYRQDPGQGLRLIYYSQIVNDFQKGDIAEGYSVSREKKESFPLTVTSAQKNPTAFYLCASSIHGNYGYTFGSGTRLTVV.

The chain couples TRBV7-9 to TRBJ1-1, with D unresolved. Trimming shortened V by 4 bases and J by 8 bases, and 11 bases separated the two germline ends. CDR1 and CDR2 from the germline V gene are SEHNR and FQNEAQ (reference sequence). The CDR3 is made up of 12 amino acids. DNA of the CDR3: TGTGCCAGCAGCTCTAACAGAGCCGAAGCTTTCTTT. Its translation is CASSSNRAEAFF.

On this clone: The same CDR3 arises from other DNA sequences in this sample as well. The V call is TRBV18, the J call TRBJ1-4, with 10 bases lining up with TRBD1. The CDR3 extends over 15 amino acids. From germline, CDR1 is KGHSH and CDR2 LQKENI. J was trimmed by 7 bases and V by 1 base; bases with no gene match: 3. The CDR3 region is CASSPRGQGTEKLFF. The DNA of the CDR3 is TGTGCCAGCTCACCACGGGGACAGGGGACTGAAAAACTGTTTTTT.

This chain links TRBV7-9 with TRBJ1-2; D gene unclear. The CDR3 runs to 16 residues. Germline V gene lookup returns CDR1 SEHNR and CDR2 FQNEAQ (reference sequence). V dropped 7 bases and J dropped 4 bases, with 22 bases sitting between them. The CDR3: CASIPAGDANSYGYTF. The CDR3, as DNA: TGTGCCAGCATCCCCGCCGGGGATGCCAATAGCTATGGCTACACCTTC.

V is TRBV19 and J is TRBJ2-5; TRBD1 agrees at 12 bases. The CDR3 is made up of 13 amino acids. The junction had 4 bases not matched to a gene; V was cut back by 10 bases and J by 4 bases. Germline V CDR1 and CDR2: LNHDA, SQIVND (reference sequence). CDR3 amino acids: CATGQGARETQYF. The CDR3 DNA reads as TGTGCCACGGGACAGGGGGCGCGAGAGACCCAGTACTTC. Together with reference TRBV19 and TRBJ2-5, the CDR3 gives the full variable domain: DGGITQSPKYLFRKEGQNVTLSCEQNLNHDAMYWYRQDPGQGLRLIYYSQIVNDFQKGDIAEGYSVSREKKESFPLTVTSAQKNPTAFYLCATGQGARETQYFGPGTRLLVL.

The chain carries TRBV9 and TRBJ1-1; 7 bases align to TRBD1. CDR1 is SGDLS and CDR2 is YYNGEE in the germline V gene. V shed 3 bases, J shed 1 base, and the junction held 3 bases outside the gene matches. CDR3 size: 14 residues. DNA of the CDR3: TGTGCCAGCAGCGCAACAGGGGCGAACACTGAAGCTTTCTTT. This gives the protein CASSATGANTEAFF.

This clone was seen a handful of times. V and J are TRBV14 and TRBJ1-2; D is perhaps TRBD1 (6 bases). The V gene's germline CDR1 is SGHDN and CDR2 FVKESK. The CDR3 extends over 17 amino acids. V was cut by 1 base and J by 2 bases, with 17 bases left in between. CDR3 coding DNA: TGTGCCAGCAGCCAAGCAAGGGGGGGGACGGCAAACTATGGCTACACCTTC. Its translation: CASSQARGGTANYGYTF.